The next 3 T cell receptor beta chains were all read from a single sample in a study of neurological immune-mediated disorders (dated by TCRdb to the late 2010s). The library came from 5' RACE. Sequencing was carried out with an Illumina HiSeq 2500. TCRdb reanalyzed the raw reads on its own, using fastp at Q25 for trimming and MiXCR for clone calling, and kept in-frame beta chains. Entries that share a CDR3 protein sequence are merged under the most common genes and DNA. In all, the sample holds tens of thousands of distinct CDR3 sequences, and around 4% of those were seen once. The top ten hold around 2.6% of the sample. Sequenced: PBMCs. These receptors came from a man aged 50 to 59 with multiple sclerosis.

At least ten counts were recorded for this clonotype. This chain links TRBV7-2 with TRBJ2-1, with D perhaps being TRBD1 or TRBD2 (5 bases each). The CDR3 has 18 amino acids. Germline V gives CDR1 SGHTA, CDR2 FQGNSA. The V gene lost 3 bases and the J gene lost 0 bases, with 18 bases spanning the gap. For the CDR3, the DNA is TGTGCCAGCAGCTTCCGCTTTATCGGGGCAAGCTCCTACAATGAGCAGTTCTTC. Translation: CASSFRFIGASSYNEQFF.

This clonotype was observed many times. The chain carries TRBV5-1 and TRBJ2-3; TRBD2 might be the D (6 bases). V was clipped by 0 bases and J by 4 bases, with 9 bases between them. The CDR3 sequence is 14 residues long. Germline V CDR1 and CDR2: SGHRS, YFSETQ. CDR3 protein: CASSLAAGSDTQYF. CDR3 nucleotide sequence: TGCGCCAGCAGCTTGGCCGCGGGATCAGATACGCAGTATTTT.

Many counts were recorded for this clonotype. The J gene is TRBJ2-5, the V gene TRBV4-2; the D call may be TRBD1 or TRBD2 (5 bases each). Germline loops: CDR1 LGHNA, CDR2 YNFKEQ. V dropped 2 bases and J dropped 5 bases, with 12 bases sitting between them. The CDR3 extends over 14 amino acids. For the CDR3, the DNA is TGTGCCAGCAGCCAATCCCAGGGACGGGAGACCCAGTACTTC. Its protein is CASSQSQGRETQYF.